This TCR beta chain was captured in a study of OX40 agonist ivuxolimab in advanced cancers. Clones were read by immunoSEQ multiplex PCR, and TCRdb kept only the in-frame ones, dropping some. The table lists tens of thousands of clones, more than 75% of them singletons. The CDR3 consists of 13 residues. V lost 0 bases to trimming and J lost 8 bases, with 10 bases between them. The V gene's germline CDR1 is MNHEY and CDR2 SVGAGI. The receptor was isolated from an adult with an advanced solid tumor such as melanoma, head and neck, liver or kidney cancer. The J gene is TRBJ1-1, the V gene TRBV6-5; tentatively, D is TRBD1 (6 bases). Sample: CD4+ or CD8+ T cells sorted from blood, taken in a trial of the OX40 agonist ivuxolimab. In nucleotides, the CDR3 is TGTGCCAGCAGTTACTCGAAGGGGGGAGAAGCTTTCTTT. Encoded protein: CASSYSKGGEAFF.